The rows below give T cell receptor beta chains drawn from one sample of a study of blood T cell repertoires in COVID-19. Repertoires were generated with immunoSEQ multiplex PCR, while TCRdb's copy carries only in-frame clones and drops some. The sample carries some 260,000 clones, around 85% recorded once. Sample: peripheral blood. These receptors originate from a man older than 75 with acute or convalescent COVID-19. Both conserved end residues are trimmed from each CDR3. Only part of the rows carry a size: once, few, many, or a class if the clone is expanded.

V gene	J gene	clone size	CDR3 protein
TRBV18	TRBJ2-3	.	ASSPPEELDTQY
TRBV6-5	TRBJ1-1	.	ASHSNTEAF
TRBV2	TRBJ1-2	.	ASWTGDVAYGYT
TRBV27	TRBJ1-5	.	ASSFRTGNQPQH
TRBV2	TRBJ2-7	.	ASRGTGGAYEQY
TRBV4-1	TRBJ1-1	.	ASSQGFAPARSAF
TRBV12-3/TRBV12-4	TRBJ1-2	.	ASSQRTGYGYT
TRBV28	TRBJ1-2	once	ASTRGRGNYGYT
TRBV5-6	TRBJ2-3	.	ASSQGTSGSPTDTQY
TRBV4-1	TRBJ1-2	few	ASSQARGLNYGYT
TRBV7-8	TRBJ1-5	.	ASSLAWQGLRPQH
TRBV9	TRBJ1-2	.	ASSVEARGDYGYT
TRBV28	TRBJ1-2	once	ASSFDRSHYGYT
TRBV5-1	TRBJ2-1	once	ASSLARASGRAFPNYNEQF
TRBV11-1	TRBJ2-7	.	ASSLGQGATYEQY
TRBV28	TRBJ1-4	.	ASSLAVAGLF
TRBV6-1	TRBJ1-2	few	ASSEDNRGTGYT
TRBV29-1	TRBJ2-3	.	SVAPDRGTDTQY
TRBV7-9	TRBJ1-4	.	ASSSTGGAAKLF
TRBV7-3	TRBJ2-3	.	ASSPGGRASTDTQY
TRBV6-5	TRBJ1-2	.	ASKTVTLGDGYT
TRBV5-1	TRBJ1-1	.	ASSPKTANTEAF
TRBV4-2	TRBJ1-1	.	ASSPQGGRNTEAF
TRBV15	TRBJ1-5	.	ASGRGVWPQH
TRBV19	TRBJ1-4	.	ASSSGQINEKLF
TRBV28	TRBJ1-5	.	ASSSLGQTSNQPQH
TRBV7-2	TRBJ2-4	.	ATPPAGGLGAKNIQY
TRBV7-2	TRBJ2-5	.	ASSLAYTRQETQY
TRBV7-6	TRBJ2-2	.	ASSLATGAQGTGELF
TRBV20-1	TRBJ1-1	.	SASKGARTEAF
TRBV4-1	TRBJ2-1	once	ASSQTVVSSYNEQF
TRBV24-1	TRBJ2-1	.	ATSAKVGGGARDEQF
TRBV4-1	TRBJ2-1	once	ASSQANDRGFNHEQF
TRBV18	TRBJ1-6	.	ASSPLGPTYNSPLH
TRBV19	TRBJ2-5	.	ASSPGLARTQETQY
TRBV18	TRBJ1-4	once	ASSPDSRILATNEKLF
TRBV2	TRBJ2-3	once	ASRISGGTDTQY
TRBV28	TRBJ1-6	.	ASSLGPSNSPLH
TRBV5-1	TRBJ2-7	.	ASSSTSGYEQY
TRBV4-2	TRBJ1-5	few	ASSQDGQGYQPQH
TRBV25-1	TRBJ2-1	.	ASSAILNEQF
TRBV6-5	TRBJ1-1	.	ASSYSRRGNTEAF
TRBV5-5	TRBJ1-2	few	ASSLSGTGVNGYT
TRBV6-5	TRBJ1-2	.	ASTRDSANYGYT
TRBV18	TRBJ2-7	.	ASSPRGQTENYEQY